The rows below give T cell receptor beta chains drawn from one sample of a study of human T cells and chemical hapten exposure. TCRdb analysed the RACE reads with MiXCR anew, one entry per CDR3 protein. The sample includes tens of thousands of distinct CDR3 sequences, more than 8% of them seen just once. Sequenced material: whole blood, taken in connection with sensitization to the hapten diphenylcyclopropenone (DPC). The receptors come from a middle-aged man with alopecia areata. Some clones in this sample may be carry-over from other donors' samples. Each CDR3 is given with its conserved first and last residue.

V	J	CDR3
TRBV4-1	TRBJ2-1	CASSQDRLIAGGPNEQFF
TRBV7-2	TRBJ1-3	CASSLSVQNENTIYF
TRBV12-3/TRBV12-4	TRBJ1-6	CASSFGEPGNSPLHF
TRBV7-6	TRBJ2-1	CASSKTSGRPNEQFF
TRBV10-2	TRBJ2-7	CASCRGQALEQYF
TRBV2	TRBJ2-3	CASSFTTGTPDTQYF
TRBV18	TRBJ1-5	CASSRAQDSNQPQHF
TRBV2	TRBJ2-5	CASRQKAGVGQETQYF
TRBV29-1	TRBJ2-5	CSVERRFSGETQYF
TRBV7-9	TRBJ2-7	CASMTMGGTSGSFKQYF
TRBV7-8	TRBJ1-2	CASSLLGTYGYTF
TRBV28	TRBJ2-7	CAIQGLSYEQYF
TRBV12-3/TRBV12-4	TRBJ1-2	CASSSAGGLNYGYTF
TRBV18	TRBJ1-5	CASSPPGAWPQHF
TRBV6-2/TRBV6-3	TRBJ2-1	CASSYAESRRNEQFF
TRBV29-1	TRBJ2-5	CSARDVETQYF
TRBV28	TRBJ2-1	CASNLAGTQGEQFF
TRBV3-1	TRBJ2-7	CASSQAGAGEQYF
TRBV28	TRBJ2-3	CASSLTYGRSGGQDTQYF
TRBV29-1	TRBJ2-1	CSVEVSGPYNEQFF
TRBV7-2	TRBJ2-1	CASRFDRGSYNEQFF
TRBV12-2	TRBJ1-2	CASRPRGPNHYGYTF
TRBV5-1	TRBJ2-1	CASSWGLGGSYNEQFF
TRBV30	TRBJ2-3	CAYGRQRDTQYF
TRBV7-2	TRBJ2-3	CASSPQRSADTQYF
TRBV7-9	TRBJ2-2	CASSPTVHGELFF
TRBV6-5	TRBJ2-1	CASSARLALYNEQFF
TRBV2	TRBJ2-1	CASSGLSVAYNEQFF
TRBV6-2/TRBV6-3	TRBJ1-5	CASRSDRDLYQPQHF
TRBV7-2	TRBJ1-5	CASSSLTGEDSNQPQHF
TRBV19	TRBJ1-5	CASSPQGIGNQPQHF
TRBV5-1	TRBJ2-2	CASSEDANTGELFF
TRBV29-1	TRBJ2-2	CSVVGETGELSF
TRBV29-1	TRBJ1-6	CSVAQGGSDSPLHF
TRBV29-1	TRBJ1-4	CSGRYYMGEKLFF
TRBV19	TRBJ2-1	CASSLWRGQGNNEQFF
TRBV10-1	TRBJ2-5	CASSGSGGGGTQYF
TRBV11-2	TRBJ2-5	CASSQRGPGETQYF
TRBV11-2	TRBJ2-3	CASSPTPLIWAVEDTQYF
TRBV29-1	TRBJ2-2	CSVPRDGSNTGELFF
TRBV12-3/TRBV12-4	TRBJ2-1	CASRSRKGQFF
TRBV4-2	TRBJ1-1	CASSLRQMNTEAFF
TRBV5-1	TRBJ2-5	CASSPGQGQETQYF
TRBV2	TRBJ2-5	CASKYQETQYF
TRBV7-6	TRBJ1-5	CASSAGAGRAQPQHF
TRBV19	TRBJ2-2	CASMKQGFLTGELFF
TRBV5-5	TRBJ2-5	CASSLVGTGVETQYF
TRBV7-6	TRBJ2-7	CASSLNPTAPREQYF
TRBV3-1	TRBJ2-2	CASSQEGAAGELFF
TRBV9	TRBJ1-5	CASSAGTGSQPQHF
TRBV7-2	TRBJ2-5	CASSLVVEETQYF
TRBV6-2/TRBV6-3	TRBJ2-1	CASSGGMGDEQFF
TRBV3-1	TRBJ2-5	CASSRDYQETQYF